This TCR beta chain was retrieved from a study of identical twins listed by TCRdb under 2016. Describing the broader study: To test whether fetal clonotypes persist, the study used deep sequencing on TCR alpha and beta repertoires from monozygotic twins, unrelated adults of various ages, and cord blood. To rule out contamination, the twin experiments were replicated at different times with different library preparation protocols.

Only healthy Caucasian donors were included. The twin cohort comprised three pairs of female monozygotic twins, all aged roughly 18 to 29 years. CD4+ and CD8+ T cell populations were isolated with positive isolation kits from Invitrogen. On the study overall, not on this receptor specifically: Because the same donors could not be followed over many years, the conclusions relied on cross-sectional statistical analysis. Invariant T cells such as MAIT and iNKT could partly confound zero-insertion analyses, though diverse VJ usage argued against this for most clonotypes. Compared with coincidental sharing between unrelated individuals, an excess of low generation-probability sequences was observed among out-of-frame TCR alpha sequences shared between twins. Fewer insertions were carried by abundant cord blood beta clonotypes; a weaker similar trend was observed in young adult naive repertoires, while no such trend was observed in memory repertoires. The excess sharing between twins in beta out-of-frame sequences was weaker because fewer shared sequences reduced the signal-to-noise ratio. In monozygotic twins, out-of-frame TCR alpha sharing was systematically underestimated by recombination models, although the models agreed with sharing between unrelated individuals.

Library method: 5' RACE. The sequencer was an Illumina HiSeq 2000. A universal primer binding site was added through template switching, and the final cDNA carried a unique molecular identifier so that TCR cDNA molecules could be counted accurately. First-strand cDNA for TCR alpha and beta chains was synthesized from specific primers in the conserved constant-segment region. To control for contamination, every cDNA library was double barcoded, receiving both a SMART-Mk sample barcode and Illumina barcodes. Two successive PCR steps introduced TruSeq adapter sequences along with Illumina sample barcodes. The TCR alpha and beta cDNA libraries were sequenced on the Illumina HiSeq platform using custom primers. Concerning the study's data processing: Unique molecular identifiers were extracted from raw reads with MiGEC, and CDR3 positions were determined with MiXCR. For each individual, recombination models were inferred using an EM algorithm with the repgenHMM and IGoR tools. The tcR package in R was used for shared clonotype analysis, with sharing normalized by the product of cloneset sizes. Out-of-frame nonproductive sequences were analyzed to study raw recombination free of thymic and clonal selection effects. TCRdb handled the public reads itself, with Q25 trimming in fastp and clone calling in MiXCR, and kept productive beta chains. Rows are combined by CDR3 protein, so each entry shows the most common genes and DNA. In this record, the V and J calls reflect TCRdb's handling and not the investigators' own analysis. This sample holds roughly 540,000 distinct CDR3 sequences; less than 25% were observed only once. Together, the top ten hold 0.75% to 0.95% of the sample.

The CDR3 covers 17 residues, taking in both the cysteine and the phenylalanine. Only the CDR3 part of the read is kept: 51 bases, read in frame from the first base. Germline trimming amounts to 0 bases on V and 6 bases on J, with 10 as the count of junction bases outside the gene matches. The germline V gene gives CDR1 as LGHNA and CDR2 as YSLEER. This clonotype was found many times. Its antigen is unknown. Base qualities are not provided; no much larger clone lies one nucleotide away. These data are also associated with another study on T cells expressing NK-cell markers. Drawing on the second study: Fewer than ten donors provided sorted CD3+CD56+NKG2C+, CD3+CD56+NKG2C- and CD3+CD56-NKG2C+ T-cell subsets, whose TCR beta-chain repertoires were profiled. Of the eight sequenced donors, seven were found to be HCMV-seropositive and one was found to be HCMV-seronegative. To restrict sorting to alphabetaTCR-expressing T cells, an anti-gammadeltaTCR antibody was added in several experiments. In about 6 donors, the dominant CD3+CD56+NKG2C+ clonotypes were found to rank among the top 10 CD8+ clonotypes and to make up 1.0-7.0% of CD8+ T cells. Those dominant clonotypes were again the most abundant among CD3+CD56-NKG2C+ cells in a few donors, at about 25-60.1%. Whether the expanded NKG2C-expressing T cell clones were specific for HCMV antigens was left unclear. All eight donors whose samples were sequenced were randomly selected healthy volunteers, three of them men and five women. A commercial ELISA kit detecting HCMV-specific IgG in serum was used to determine HCMV serostatus. MIGEC handled demultiplexing of the reads and grouping by UMI, while MiTCR was used to assemble and quantify clonotypes. To exclude erroneous sequences, only TCR cDNA sequences supported by at least two reads were retained. The tcR package was used for downstream repertoire analysis, with clonotypes matched between fractions based on CDR3 nucleotide sequence plus V segment. VDJmatch was used to annotate antigen specificity against VDJdb, with one amino acid substitution in CDR3 allowed.

The rearrangement joined TRBV4-3 to TRBJ2-3; 9 central nucleotides agree with TRBD2. The sequence came from a woman aged 18-29 years in good health. The sequenced material came from CD4+ T cells sorted from blood. The CDR3 in this case is CASSQERPSGTMDTQYF. The DNA is TGCGCCAGCAGCCAAGAACGGCCTAGCGGGACCATGGATACGCAGTATTTT.